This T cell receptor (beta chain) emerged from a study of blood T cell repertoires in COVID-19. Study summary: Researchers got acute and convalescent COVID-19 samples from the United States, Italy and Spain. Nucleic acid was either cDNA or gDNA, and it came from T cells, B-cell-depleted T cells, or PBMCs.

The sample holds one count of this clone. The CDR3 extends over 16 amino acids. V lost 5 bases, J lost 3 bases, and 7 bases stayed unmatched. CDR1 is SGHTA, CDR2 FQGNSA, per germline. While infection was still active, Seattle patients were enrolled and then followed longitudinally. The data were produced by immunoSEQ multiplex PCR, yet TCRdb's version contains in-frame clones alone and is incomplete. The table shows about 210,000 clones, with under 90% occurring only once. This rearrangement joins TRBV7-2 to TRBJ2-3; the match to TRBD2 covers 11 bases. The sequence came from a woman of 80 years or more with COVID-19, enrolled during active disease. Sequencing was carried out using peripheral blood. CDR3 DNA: TGTGCCAGCAGCCCCCGGACTAGCGGGCTAACAGATACGCAGTATTTT. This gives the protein CASSPRTSGLTDTQYF.